This T cell receptor beta chain came from a study of T-cell memory formation after mild COVID-19. TCRdb recomputed calls from the 5' RACE reads with MiXCR, one row per CDR3 protein. The top ten hold under 15% of the sample, which has hundreds of thousands of distinct CDR3 sequences, roughly 25% seen once. Trimming stripped 5 bases from V and 1 base from J, with 12 bases between. Germline V gene data show CDR1 as DFQATT and CDR2 as SNEGSKA (reference sequence). The CDR3 totals 15 residues. This clonotype was observed a handful of times. The V and J genes are TRBV20-1 and TRBJ1-6, with a weak D call TRBD1 (6 bases). Sequenced material: PBMCs or a T cell subset sorted from them (not recorded which). This receptor was taken from an adult woman who had mild COVID-19 (a few samples of this study predate the infection). Cell type and time point are not known. The chain's CDR3 is CSAPPRGSYNSPLHF. The DNA of the CDR3 is TGCAGTGCTCCTCCCAGGGGATCCTATAATTCACCCCTCCACTTT.